This TCR beta chain was recorded in a study of blood T cell repertoires in COVID-19. Study details: Specimens from acute and convalescent COVID-19 originated in the United States, Italy and Spain. Nucleic acid was either cDNA or gDNA, and it came from T cells, B-cell-depleted T cells, or PBMCs.

As processed by the authors: The authors estimated nucleated cell counts from reference gene primer amplification. Generated by immunoSEQ multiplex PCR, the TCRdb table keeps only in-frame clones and is missing some. V, J and clone size reflect that table, while D and trimming were determined from the DNA. This repertoire shows over 300,000 clones, 70% to 90% found once; its top ten account for around 7.2%. The V gene end was trimmed by 3 bases and the J gene end by 6 bases; junction bases not matched to a gene: 7. The CDR3 is made up of 14 amino acids. Germline V lookup: CDR1 LGHDT, CDR2 YNNKEL (reference sequence).

The sample taken for sequencing was peripheral blood. V usage is TRBV3-1 (or the pseudogene TRBV3-2) and J usage is TRBJ1-2; 7 positions match TRBD1. The sequence was collected from a human donor in a cohort sampled during active COVID-19. The CDR3 region is CASSQRGQDHGYTF. The CDR3 DNA reads as TGTGCCAGCAGCCAGAGAGGACAGGATCATGGCTACACCTTC.